This T cell receptor (beta chain) was identified in a study of cytomegalovirus exposure and HLA in healthy donors. Study in general: Researchers previously reported finding 100 million or so unique TCR beta sequences from 170 million or so T cells.

The CDR3 has 15 residues. Unmatched junction bases numbered 3, after V lost 2 bases and J lost 7 bases. Germline V gene lookup returns CDR1 MNHEY and CDR2 SVGAGI. PCR primers comprised 60 Vbeta and 13 Jbeta primers. Clones were sequenced by immunoSEQ multiplex PCR, and TCRdb holds only the in-frame ones, with some missing. The repertoire holds about 180,000 clones, with around three quarters as singletons. Sequenced input: PBMCs. The source of this sequence is a man aged 35 to 55 in good health and CMV-seronegative. This chain connects TRBV6-5 to TRBJ1-6; TRBD1 agrees at 9 bases. Here the CDR3 DNA reads TGTGCCAGCAGTTACGGACAGGGGTTAAATTCACCCCTCCACTTT. This gives the protein CASSYGQGLNSPLHF.